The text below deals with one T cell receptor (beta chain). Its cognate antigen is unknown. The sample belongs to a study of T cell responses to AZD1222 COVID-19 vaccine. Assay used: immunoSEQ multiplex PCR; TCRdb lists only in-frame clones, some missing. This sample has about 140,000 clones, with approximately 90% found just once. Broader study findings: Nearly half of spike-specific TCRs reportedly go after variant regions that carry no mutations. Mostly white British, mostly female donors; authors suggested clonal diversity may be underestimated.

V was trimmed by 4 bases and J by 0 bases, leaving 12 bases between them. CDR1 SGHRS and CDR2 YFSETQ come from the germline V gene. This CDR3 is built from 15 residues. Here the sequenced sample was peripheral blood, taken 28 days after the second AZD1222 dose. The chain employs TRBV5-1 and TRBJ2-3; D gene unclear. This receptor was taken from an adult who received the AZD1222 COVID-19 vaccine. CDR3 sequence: CASSPTRTSTDTQYF. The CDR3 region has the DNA TGCGCCAGCAGCCCAACCAGAACAAGCACAGATACGCAGTATTTT.